A single sample is the source of the 20 T cell receptor beta chains below, sequenced in a study of monozygotic twins with inflammatory bowel disease. TCRdb re-called the 5' RACE reads and catalogs CDR3 proteins one per entry, DNA excluded. Its clone listing holds around 410,000 distinct CDR3 sequences. Sequencing used blood. Source of these receptors: a human donor with ulcerative colitis or Crohn's disease, or a healthy co-twin of an affected twin (not recorded which).

V is TRBV30 and J is TRBJ1-2. This CDR3 spans 13 amino acids. Germline values: CDR1 GTSNPN, CDR2 SVGIG (reference sequence). CDR3 sequence reads: CAWSVLSGGGYTF. Full variable domain (outside the CDR3, taken from reference TRBV30 and TRBJ1-2): SQTIHQWPATLVQPVGSPLSLECTVEGTSNPNLYWYRQAAGRGLQLLFYSVGIGQISSEVPQNLSASRPQDRQFILSSKKLLLSDSGFYLCAWSVLSGGGYTFGSGTRLTVV.

The CDR3 is CASSPRGLAGSEQFF. V gene TRBV7-9 combines with J gene TRBJ2-1; TCRdb picks TRBD2, but there is no DNA to check that call. CDR3 length equals 15 residues. CDR1 and CDR2 (germline): SEHNR, FQNEAQ (reference sequence).

The genes are TRBV28 and TRBJ2-3. This CDR3 is 14 amino acids long. CDR1 and CDR2 from the germline V gene are MDHEN and SYDVKM. CDR3 residues: CASRYKWGTDTQYF.

The chain employs TRBV5-1 and TRBJ1-1. The germline gives CDR1 SGHRS, CDR2 YFSETQ. The CDR3 is made up of 13 amino acids. CDR3 sequence: CASSSNFNTEAFF.

The rearrangement joins TRBV6-6 to TRBJ2-7. CDR1 and CDR2 (germline): MNHNY, SVGAGI (reference sequence). This CDR3 contains 14 residues. CDR3: CASSYSTVPYEQYF.

This rearrangement joins TRBV30 to TRBJ2-4; the D gene TCRdb calls, TRBD2, cannot be checked with no DNA. CDR3 length: 18 residues. The germline V gene has CDR1 GTSNPN and CDR2 SVGIG (reference sequence). The CDR3 loop is CAWSVLRLAGGPRNIQYF. Together with reference TRBV30 and TRBJ2-4, the CDR3 gives the full variable domain: SQTIHQWPATLVQPVGSPLSLECTVEGTSNPNLYWYRQAAGRGLQLLFYSVGIGQISSEVPQNLSASRPQDRQFILSSKKLLLSDSGFYLCAWSVLRLAGGPRNIQYFGAGTRLSVL.

J is TRBJ2-6 and V is TRBV6-1; with no DNA, the TCRdb D assignment of TRBD1 cannot be verified. CDR1 is MNHNS and CDR2 is SASEGT in the germline V gene. The CDR3 has 15 amino acids. CDR3: CASTGATSGANVLTF.

This rearrangement joins TRBV5-1 to TRBJ1-3. CDR3 size: 14 residues. Germline CDR1 and CDR2: SGHRS and YFSETQ. This CDR3 reads CASSQTVSGNTIYF. The full variable domain, with the rest looked up from reference TRBV5-1 and TRBJ1-3, is KAGVTQTPRYLIKTRGQQVTLSCSPISGHRSVSWYQQTPGQGLQFLFEYFSETQRNKGNFPGRFSGRQFSNSRSEMNVSTLELGDSALYLCASSQTVSGNTIYFGEGSWLTVV.

V gene TRBV5-4 combines with J gene TRBJ2-1. CDR3 length equals 13 residues. The V gene's germline CDR1 is SGHNT and CDR2 YYREEE (reference sequence). The CDR3 loop is CASSFIGVGEQFF.

This chain links TRBV12-3 or TRBV12-4 with TRBJ1-2. This CDR3 has 15 amino acids. The CDR3 spells CASRNWTALNYGYTF.

The gene calls are TRBV19 and TRBJ2-2; checking the TCRdb D call of TRBD2 is not possible without DNA. The V gene's germline CDR1 is LNHDA and CDR2 SQIVND (reference sequence). This CDR3 has 15 amino acids. This chain's CDR3 is CASKKWREDIGELFF.

The V call is TRBV11-2, the J call TRBJ2-7. The CDR3 extends over 15 amino acids. The germline CDR1 and CDR2 sequences are SGHAT and FQNNGV. The CDR3 here is CASSLNWGSSYEQYF.

The chain carries TRBV5-1 and TRBJ1-1; TCRdb indicates TRBD1, and absent DNA this call remains unverified. CDR3 length: 15 residues. Germline V gene sequence: CDR1 SGHRS, CDR2 YFSETQ. The CDR3 here is CASTRRQGTRTEAFF.

The rearrangement uses TRBV6-1 and TRBJ1-5; the TCRdb D gene call, TRBD1, has no DNA to confirm it. Germline lookup yields CDR1 MNHNS and CDR2 SASEGT. The CDR3 is 16 residues long. CDR3 sequence: CASRSGTGWANQPQHF.

V and J are TRBV5-1 and TRBJ1-2; TCRdb's assignment of TRBD1 cannot be checked, as there is no DNA. The CDR3 consists of 16 residues. CDR1 is SGHRS, CDR2 YFSETQ, per germline. CDR3 amino acids: CASSPSGGGGGYGYTF.

This rearrangement joins TRBV28 to TRBJ1-1. The length of the CDR3 is 16 residues. Germline values: CDR1 MDHEN, CDR2 SYDVKM. The CDR3 loop reads CASSPRDSPFNTEAFF.

V and J are TRBV5-1 and TRBJ2-3; TCRdb selects TRBD1, and the lack of DNA leaves this call unchecked. This CDR3 has 14 amino acids. Germline CDR1 is SGHRS and CDR2 is YFSETQ. CDR3: CASSLEHGQGTQYF.

The chain is built from TRBV21-1 and TRBJ1-1; TCRdb calls TRBD1, which cannot be checked without DNA. TRBV21-1 is noted as a pseudogene. The CDR3 runs 18 residues. CDR3 protein: CASSKGGKGSPTPEIAFF.

The J gene is TRBJ1-2, the V gene TRBV12-3 or TRBV12-4; the D call of TRBD1 rests on TCRdb alone, since no DNA is present to check it. CDR3 length: 13 residues. CDR3 sequence: CASSGQGYYGYTF.

The chain uses TRBV7-2 and TRBJ2-1; TCRdb returns TRBD1, unconfirmable since there is no DNA. CDR1 is SGHTA and CDR2 is FQGNSA in the germline V gene. CDR3 length: 15 amino acids. This chain's CDR3 is CASSLPGGVYNEQFF.